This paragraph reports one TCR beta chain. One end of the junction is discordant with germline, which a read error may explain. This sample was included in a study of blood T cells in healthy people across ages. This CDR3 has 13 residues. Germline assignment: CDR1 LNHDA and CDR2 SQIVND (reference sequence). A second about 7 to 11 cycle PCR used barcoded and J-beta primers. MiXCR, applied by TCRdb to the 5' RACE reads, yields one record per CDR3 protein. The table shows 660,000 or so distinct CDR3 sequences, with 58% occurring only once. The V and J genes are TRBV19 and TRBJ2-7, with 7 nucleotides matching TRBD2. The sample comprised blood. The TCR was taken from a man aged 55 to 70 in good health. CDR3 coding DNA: TGTGCCTCTAACGGGGGGTCCACCTACGAACAGTACTTC. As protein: CASNGGSTYEQYF.